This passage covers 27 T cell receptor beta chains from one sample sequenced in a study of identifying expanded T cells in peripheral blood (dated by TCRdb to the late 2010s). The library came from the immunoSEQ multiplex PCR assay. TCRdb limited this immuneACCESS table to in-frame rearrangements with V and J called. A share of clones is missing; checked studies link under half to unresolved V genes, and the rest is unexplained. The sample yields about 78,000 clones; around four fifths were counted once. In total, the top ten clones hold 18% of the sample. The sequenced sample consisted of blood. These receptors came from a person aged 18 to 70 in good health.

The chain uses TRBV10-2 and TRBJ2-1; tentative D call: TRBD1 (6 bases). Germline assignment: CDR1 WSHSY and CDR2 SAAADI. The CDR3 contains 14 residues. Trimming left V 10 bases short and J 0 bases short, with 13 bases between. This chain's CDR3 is CAIRQASSYNEQFF. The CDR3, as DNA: TGCGCCATAAGACAGGCTAGCTCCTACAATGAGCAGTTCTTC.

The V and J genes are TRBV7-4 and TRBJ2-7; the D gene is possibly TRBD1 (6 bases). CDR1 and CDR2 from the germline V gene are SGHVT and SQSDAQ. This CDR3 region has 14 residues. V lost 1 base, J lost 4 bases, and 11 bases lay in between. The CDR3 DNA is TGTGCCAGCAGCTTAGGGCAGGGGTTTTACGAGCAGTACTTC. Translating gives CASSLGQGFYEQYF.

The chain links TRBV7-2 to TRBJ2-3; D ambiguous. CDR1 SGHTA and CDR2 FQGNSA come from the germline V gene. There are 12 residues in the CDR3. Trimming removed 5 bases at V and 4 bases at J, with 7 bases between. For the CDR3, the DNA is TGTGCCAGCAGCCTACCCCCAGATACGCAGTATTTT. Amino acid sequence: CASSLPPDTQYF.

The CDR3 sequence is CASSPRAGEDTQYF. CDR3 sequence (DNA): TGTGCCAGCAGCCCTCGAGCGGGAGAGGATACGCAGTATTTT. The chain employs TRBV4-2 and TRBJ2-3; 8 bases line up with TRBD2. Unmatched junction bases numbered 6, after V lost 4 bases and J lost 6 bases. Germline loops: CDR1 LGHNA, CDR2 YNFKEQ. The CDR3 sequence is 14 residues long.

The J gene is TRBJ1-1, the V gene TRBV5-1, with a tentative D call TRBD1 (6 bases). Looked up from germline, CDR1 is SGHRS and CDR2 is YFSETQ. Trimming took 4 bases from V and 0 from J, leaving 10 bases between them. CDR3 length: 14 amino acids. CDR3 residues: CASSPTGMNTEAFF. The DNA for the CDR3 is TGCGCCAGCAGCCCCACAGGGATGAACACTGAAGCTTTCTTT.

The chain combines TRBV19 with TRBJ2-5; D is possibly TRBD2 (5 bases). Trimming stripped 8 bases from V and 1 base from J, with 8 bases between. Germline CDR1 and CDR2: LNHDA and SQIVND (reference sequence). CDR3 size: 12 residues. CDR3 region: CASSRGQETQYF. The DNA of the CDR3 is TGTGCCAGTTCCCGGGGCCAAGAGACCCAGTACTTC.

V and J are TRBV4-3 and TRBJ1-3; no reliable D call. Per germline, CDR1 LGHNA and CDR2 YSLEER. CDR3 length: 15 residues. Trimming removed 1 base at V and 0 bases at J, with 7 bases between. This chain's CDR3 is CASSQVWSSGNTIYF. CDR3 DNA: TGCGCCAGCAGCCAAGTTTGGAGCTCTGGAAACACCATATATTTT.

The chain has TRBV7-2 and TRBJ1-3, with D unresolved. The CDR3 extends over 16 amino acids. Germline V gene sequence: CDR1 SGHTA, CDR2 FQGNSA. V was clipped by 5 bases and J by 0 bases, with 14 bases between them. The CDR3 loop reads CASSIMTPDSGNTIYF. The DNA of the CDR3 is TGTGCCAGCAGCATAATGACACCTGACTCTGGAAACACCATATATTTT.

The CDR3 nucleotides are TGTGCCAGCAGTTTAGAAAGGGGGGCAGATACGCAGTATTTT. Protein product: CASSLERGADTQYF. J is TRBJ2-3 and V is TRBV27, with D possibly being TRBD1 or TRBD2 (6 bases each). V was trimmed by 2 bases and J by 4 bases, leaving 10 bases between them. In germline, CDR1 is MNHEY, CDR2 SMNVEV (reference sequence). This CDR3 has 14 amino acids.

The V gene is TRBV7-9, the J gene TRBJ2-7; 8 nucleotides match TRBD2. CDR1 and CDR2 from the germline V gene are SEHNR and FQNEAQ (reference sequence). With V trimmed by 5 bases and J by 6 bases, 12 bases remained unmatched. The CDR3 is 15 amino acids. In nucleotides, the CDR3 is TGTGCCAGCAGCCAGACCGGGACTAGAATAGGCGAGCAGTACTTC. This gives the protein CASSQTGTRIGEQYF.

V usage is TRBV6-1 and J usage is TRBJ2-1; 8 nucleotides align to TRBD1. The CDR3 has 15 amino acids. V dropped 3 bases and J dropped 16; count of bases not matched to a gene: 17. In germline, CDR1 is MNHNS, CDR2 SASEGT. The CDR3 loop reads CASSEGLWQGARQFF. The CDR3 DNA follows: TGTGCCAGCAGTGAGGGCCTCTGGCAGGGGGCGCGCCAATTCTTC.

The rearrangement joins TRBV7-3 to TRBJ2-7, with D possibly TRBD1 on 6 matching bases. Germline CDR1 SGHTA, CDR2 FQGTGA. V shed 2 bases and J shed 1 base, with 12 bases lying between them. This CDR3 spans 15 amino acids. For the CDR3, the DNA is TGTGCCAGCAGCTTACAGGGGTCGGGTTCCTACGAGCAGTACTTC. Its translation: CASSLQGSGSYEQYF.

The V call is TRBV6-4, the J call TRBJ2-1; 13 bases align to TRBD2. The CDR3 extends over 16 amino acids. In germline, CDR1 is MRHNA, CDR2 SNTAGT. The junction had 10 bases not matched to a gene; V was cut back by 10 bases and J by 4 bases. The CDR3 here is CANYPGTSGTYNEQFF. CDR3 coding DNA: TGTGCCAACTACCCTGGGACTAGCGGGACATACAATGAGCAGTTCTTC.

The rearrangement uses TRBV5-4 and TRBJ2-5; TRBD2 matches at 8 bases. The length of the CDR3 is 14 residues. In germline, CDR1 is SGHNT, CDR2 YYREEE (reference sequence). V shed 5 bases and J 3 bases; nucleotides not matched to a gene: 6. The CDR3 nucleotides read TGTGCCAGCAGACGCCGGGGGGGCGAAGAGACCCAGTACTTC. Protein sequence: CASRRRGGEETQYF.

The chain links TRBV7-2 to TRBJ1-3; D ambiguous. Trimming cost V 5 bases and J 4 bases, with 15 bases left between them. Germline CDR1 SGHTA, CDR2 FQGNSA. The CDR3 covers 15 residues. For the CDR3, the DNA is TGTGCCAGCAGCCCCAGCCGGGCGACCGGAAACACCATATATTTT. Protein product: CASSPSRATGNTIYF.

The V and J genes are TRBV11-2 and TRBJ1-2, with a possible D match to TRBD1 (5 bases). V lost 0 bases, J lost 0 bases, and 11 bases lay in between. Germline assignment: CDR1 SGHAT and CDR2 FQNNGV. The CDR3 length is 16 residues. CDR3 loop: CASSLDDSTTNYGYTF. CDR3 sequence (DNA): TGTGCCAGCAGCTTAGATGACAGCACCACTAACTATGGCTACACCTTC.

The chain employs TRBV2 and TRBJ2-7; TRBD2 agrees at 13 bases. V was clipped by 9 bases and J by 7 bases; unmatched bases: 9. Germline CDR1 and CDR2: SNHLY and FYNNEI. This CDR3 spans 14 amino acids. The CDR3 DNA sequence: TGTGCCAGGAAAGGGACTAGCGGGAAGGAAGAGCAGTACTTC. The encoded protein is CARKGTSGKEEQYF.

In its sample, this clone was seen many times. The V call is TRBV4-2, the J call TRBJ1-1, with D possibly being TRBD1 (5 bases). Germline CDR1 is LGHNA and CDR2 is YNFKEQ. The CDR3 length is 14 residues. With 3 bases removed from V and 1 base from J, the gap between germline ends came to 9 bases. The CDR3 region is CASSQGRSNTEAFF. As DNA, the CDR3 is TGTGCCAGCAGCCAGGGACGCTCGAACACTGAAGCTTTCTTT.

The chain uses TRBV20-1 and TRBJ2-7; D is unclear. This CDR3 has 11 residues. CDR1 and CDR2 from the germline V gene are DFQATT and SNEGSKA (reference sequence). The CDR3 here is CSYSEAYEQYF. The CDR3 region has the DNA TGCAGCTACAGTGAGGCCTACGAGCAGTACTTC.

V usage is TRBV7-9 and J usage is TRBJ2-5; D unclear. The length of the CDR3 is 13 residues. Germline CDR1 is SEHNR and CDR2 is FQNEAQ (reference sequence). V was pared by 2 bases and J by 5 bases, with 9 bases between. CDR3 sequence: CASSLYGWETQYF. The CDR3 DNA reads TGTGCCAGCAGCTTATATGGGTGGGAGACCCAGTACTTC.

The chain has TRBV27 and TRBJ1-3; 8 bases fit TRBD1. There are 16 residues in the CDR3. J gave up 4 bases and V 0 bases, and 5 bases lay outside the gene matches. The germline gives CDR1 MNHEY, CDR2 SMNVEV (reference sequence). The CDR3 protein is CASSLSRTGFGNTIYF. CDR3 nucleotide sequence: TGTGCCAGCAGTTTATCGAGGACAGGGTTCGGAAACACCATATATTTT.

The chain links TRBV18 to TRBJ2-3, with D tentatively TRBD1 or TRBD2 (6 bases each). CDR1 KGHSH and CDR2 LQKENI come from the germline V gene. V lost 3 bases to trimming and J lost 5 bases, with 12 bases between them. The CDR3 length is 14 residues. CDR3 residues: CASSPRQEGDTQYF. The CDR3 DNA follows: TGTGCCAGCTCACCGAGACAGGAGGGAGATACGCAGTATTTT.

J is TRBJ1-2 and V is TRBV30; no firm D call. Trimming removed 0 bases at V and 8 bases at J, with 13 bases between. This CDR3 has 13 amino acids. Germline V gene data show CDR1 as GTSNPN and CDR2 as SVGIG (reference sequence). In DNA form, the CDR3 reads TGTGCCTGGAGTGTAGCCGGGGTCCGCGGCTACACCTTC. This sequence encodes CAWSVAGVRGYTF.

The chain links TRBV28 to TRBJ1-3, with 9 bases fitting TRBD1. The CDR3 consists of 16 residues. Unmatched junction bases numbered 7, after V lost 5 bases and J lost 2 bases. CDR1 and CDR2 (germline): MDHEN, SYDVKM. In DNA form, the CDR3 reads TGTGCCAGCAGTCCCCGGGACAGGGTGGCTGGAAACACCATATATTTT. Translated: CASSPRDRVAGNTIYF.

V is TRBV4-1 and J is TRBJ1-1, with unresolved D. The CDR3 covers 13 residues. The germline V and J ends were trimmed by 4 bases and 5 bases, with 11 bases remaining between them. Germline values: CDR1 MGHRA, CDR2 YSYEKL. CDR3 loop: CASSPPEATEAFF. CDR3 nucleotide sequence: TGCGCCAGCAGCCCGCCGGAGGCAACTGAAGCTTTCTTT.

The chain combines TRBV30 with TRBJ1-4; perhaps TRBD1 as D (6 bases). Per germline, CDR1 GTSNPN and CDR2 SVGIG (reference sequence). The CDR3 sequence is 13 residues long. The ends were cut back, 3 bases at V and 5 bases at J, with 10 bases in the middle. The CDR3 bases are TGTGCCTGGAGCGGGACACCGAATGAAAAACTGTTTTTT. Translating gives CAWSGTPNEKLFF.

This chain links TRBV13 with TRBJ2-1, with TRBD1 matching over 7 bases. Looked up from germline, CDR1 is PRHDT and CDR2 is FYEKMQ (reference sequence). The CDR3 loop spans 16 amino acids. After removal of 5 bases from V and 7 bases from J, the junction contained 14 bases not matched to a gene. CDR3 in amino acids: CASSAPAQGYSNEQFF. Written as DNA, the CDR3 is TGTGCCAGCAGCGCCCCGGCACAGGGGTATTCTAATGAGCAGTTCTTC.